This T cell receptor beta chain was sequenced for a study of T cell changes during pregnancy in multiple sclerosis. Trimming stripped 4 bases from V and 6 bases from J, with 13 bases between. Germline-derived CDR1 and CDR2 are SQVTM and ANQGSEA. CDR3 size: 13 residues. Produced via immunoSEQ multiplex PCR; TCRdb's table is partial and in-frame only. The repertoire holds about 42,000 clones, with about nine tenths as singletons. This receptor was obtained from a female donor in good health, enrolled as a control in a pregnancy study. The sequences come from CD4+ T cells from peripheral blood mononuclear cells, collected in the second trimester of pregnancy. The chain carries TRBV29-1 and TRBJ2-1; D not resolved. CDR3 DNA: TGCAGCGTTGCGTTTCGGTTCCGCAATGAGCAGTTCTTC. This encodes CSVAFRFRNEQFF.